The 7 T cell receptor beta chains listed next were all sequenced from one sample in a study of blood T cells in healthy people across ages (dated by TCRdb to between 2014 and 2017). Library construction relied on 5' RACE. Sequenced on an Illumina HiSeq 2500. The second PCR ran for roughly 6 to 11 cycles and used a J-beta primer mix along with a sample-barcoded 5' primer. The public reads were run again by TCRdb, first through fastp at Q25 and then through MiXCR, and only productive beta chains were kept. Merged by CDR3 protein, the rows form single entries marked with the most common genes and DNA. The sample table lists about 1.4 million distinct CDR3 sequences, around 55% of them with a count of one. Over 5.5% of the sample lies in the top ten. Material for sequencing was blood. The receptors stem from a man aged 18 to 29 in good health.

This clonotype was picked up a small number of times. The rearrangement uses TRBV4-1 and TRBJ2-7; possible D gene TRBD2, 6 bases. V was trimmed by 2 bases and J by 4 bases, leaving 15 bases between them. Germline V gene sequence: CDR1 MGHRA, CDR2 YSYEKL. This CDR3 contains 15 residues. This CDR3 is CASSQREASRYEQYF. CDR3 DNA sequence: TGCGCCAGCAGCCAAAGGGAGGCTAGCAGGTACGAGCAGTACTTC.

CDR3 protein: CASSDTGLTDTQYF. CDR3 nucleotides: TGTGCCAGCAGTGACACGGGCCTCACAGATACGCAGTATTTT. This rearrangement joins TRBV6-4 to TRBJ2-3; unclear D gene. CDR1 and CDR2 (germline): MRHNA, SNTAGT. CDR3 length equals 14 residues. V was clipped by 2 bases and J by 2 bases, with 8 bases between them.

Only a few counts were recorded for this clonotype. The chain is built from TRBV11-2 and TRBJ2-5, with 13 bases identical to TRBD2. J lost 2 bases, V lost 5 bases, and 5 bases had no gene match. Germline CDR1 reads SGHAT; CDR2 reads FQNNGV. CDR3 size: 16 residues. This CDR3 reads CASSLLAGGRQETQYF. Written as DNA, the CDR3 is TGTGCCAGCAGCCTACTAGCGGGGGGGCGTCAAGAGACCCAGTACTTC.

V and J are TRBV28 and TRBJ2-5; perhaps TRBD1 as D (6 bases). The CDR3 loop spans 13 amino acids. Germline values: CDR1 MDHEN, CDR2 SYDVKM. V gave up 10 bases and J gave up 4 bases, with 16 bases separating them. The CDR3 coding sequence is TGTGCCACGTGCCAGGGGATGGGAGAGACCCAGTACTTC. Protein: CATCQGMGETQYF.

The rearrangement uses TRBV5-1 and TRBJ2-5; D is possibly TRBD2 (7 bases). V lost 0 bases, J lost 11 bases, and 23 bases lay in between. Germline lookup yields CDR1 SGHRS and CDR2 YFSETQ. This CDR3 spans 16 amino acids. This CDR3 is CASSLGGGQSYNEQYF. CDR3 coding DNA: TGCGCCAGCAGCTTGGGGGGGGGCCAGTCCTACAATGAGCAGTACTTC. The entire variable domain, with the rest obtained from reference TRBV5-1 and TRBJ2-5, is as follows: KAGVTQTPRYLIKTRGQQVTLSCSPISGHRSVSWYQQTPGQGLQFLFEYFSETQRNKGNFPGRFSGRQFSNSRSEMNVSTLELGDSALYLCASSLGGGQSYNEQYFGPGTRLLVL.

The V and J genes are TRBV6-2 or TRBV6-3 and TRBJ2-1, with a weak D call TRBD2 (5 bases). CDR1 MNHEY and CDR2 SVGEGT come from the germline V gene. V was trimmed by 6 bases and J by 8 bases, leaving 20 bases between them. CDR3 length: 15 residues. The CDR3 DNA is TGTGCCAGCAGCAAAAGGACTGGGGATCAATATGAGCAGTTCTTC. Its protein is CASSKRTGDQYEQFF.

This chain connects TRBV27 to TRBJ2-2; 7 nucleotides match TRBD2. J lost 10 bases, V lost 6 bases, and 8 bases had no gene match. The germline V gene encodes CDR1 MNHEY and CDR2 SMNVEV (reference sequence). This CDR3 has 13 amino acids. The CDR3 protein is CASRGTREAELFF. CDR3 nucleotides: TGTGCCAGCAGGGGAACACGGGAGGCGGAGCTGTTTTTT.